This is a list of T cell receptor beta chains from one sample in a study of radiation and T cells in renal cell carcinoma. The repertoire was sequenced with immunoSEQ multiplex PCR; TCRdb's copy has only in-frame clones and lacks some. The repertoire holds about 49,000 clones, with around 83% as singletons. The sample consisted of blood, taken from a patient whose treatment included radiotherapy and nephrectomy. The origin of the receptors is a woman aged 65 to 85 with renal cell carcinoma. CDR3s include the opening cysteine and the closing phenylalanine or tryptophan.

CASSLMRRENQPQHF	TRBV5-6	TRBJ1-5
CASSQITGGRNEQFF	TRBV4-1	TRBJ2-1
CASSPVDTEAFF	TRBV18	TRBJ1-1
CASSLAGGSGNTIYF	TRBV5-4	TRBJ1-3
CAPNPPSSFSETQYF	TRBV10-1	TRBJ2-5
CASKGQGLEAFF	TRBV19	TRBJ1-1
CASSLGGRNIQYF	TRBV5-1	TRBJ2-4
CASSLGQGVVFF	TRBV7-2	TRBJ1-1
CASSTGRYNEQFF	TRBV7-9	TRBJ2-1
CSASGNQPQHF	TRBV20-1	TRBJ1-5
CASSLRLHYTF	TRBV5-6	TRBJ1-2
CASSIETGVEQFF	TRBV19	TRBJ2-1
CASSRLLGQVNEKLFF	TRBV4-1	TRBJ1-4
CASSFSQGADTQYF	TRBV7-2	TRBJ2-3
CASSVRTVESPLHF	TRBV4-1	TRBJ1-6
CASSNRVLSTEAFF	TRBV6-5	TRBJ1-1
CASSLVSGGVNEQFF	TRBV7-9	TRBJ2-1
CASSRTGGPNEKLFF	TRBV7-3	TRBJ1-4
CASTPTTANTEAFF	TRBV6-5	TRBJ1-1
CASSINRASNQPQHF	TRBV2	TRBJ1-5
CASNDRYQPQHF	TRBV19	TRBJ1-5
CASSFRNEQYF	TRBV5-6	TRBJ2-7
CASSPRINTGELFF	TRBV14	TRBJ2-2
CASSFTTAGEQYF	TRBV27	TRBJ2-7
CASSTGTYGYTF	TRBV5-1	TRBJ1-2
CASSLSKFGNEKLFF	TRBV5-4	TRBJ1-4
CASTSGVQETQYF	TRBV25-1	TRBJ2-5
CASSLVGGLNTEAFF	TRBV5-1	TRBJ1-1